This T cell receptor (beta chain) was retrieved from a study of T cells in Graves' hyperthyroidism and ophthalmopathy. TCR beta CDR3 region amplification was performed from RNA transcripts. Primed by the HTBI set, a first-round RT-PCR was run on the TCR CDR3. In TCRdb, the multiplex PCR reads were re-called with MiXCR into one record per CDR3 protein. The sample includes hundreds of thousands of distinct CDR3 sequences, around 15% seen only once; the top ten take less than 4.5%. Germline CDR1 and CDR2: GTSNPN and SVGIG (reference sequence). V was cut by 5 bases and J by 1 base, with 14 bases left in between. This CDR3 contains 15 residues. This clonotype showed up just a few times. For the diagnoses, clinical symptoms, serum thyroxine and TRAb, thyroid ultrasound and orbital computed tomography were used. PBMCs came from more than 9 ml fresh peripheral blood.

The sequence was collected from a young woman with Graves' hyperthyroidism. The specimen sequenced was blood. The genes are TRBV30 and TRBJ2-2; D is ambiguous. CDR3 DNA sequence: TGTGCCTGGGCCGGGCTCACTAAGAACACCGGGGAGCTGTTTTTT. As protein: CAWAGLTKNTGELFF. Filled out from reference TRBV30 and TRBJ2-2, the complete variable domain reads SQTIHQWPATLVQPVGSPLSLECTVEGTSNPNLYWYRQAAGRGLQLLFYSVGIGQISSEVPQNLSASRPQDRQFILSSKKLLLSDSGFYLCAWAGLTKNTGELFFGEGSRLTVL.